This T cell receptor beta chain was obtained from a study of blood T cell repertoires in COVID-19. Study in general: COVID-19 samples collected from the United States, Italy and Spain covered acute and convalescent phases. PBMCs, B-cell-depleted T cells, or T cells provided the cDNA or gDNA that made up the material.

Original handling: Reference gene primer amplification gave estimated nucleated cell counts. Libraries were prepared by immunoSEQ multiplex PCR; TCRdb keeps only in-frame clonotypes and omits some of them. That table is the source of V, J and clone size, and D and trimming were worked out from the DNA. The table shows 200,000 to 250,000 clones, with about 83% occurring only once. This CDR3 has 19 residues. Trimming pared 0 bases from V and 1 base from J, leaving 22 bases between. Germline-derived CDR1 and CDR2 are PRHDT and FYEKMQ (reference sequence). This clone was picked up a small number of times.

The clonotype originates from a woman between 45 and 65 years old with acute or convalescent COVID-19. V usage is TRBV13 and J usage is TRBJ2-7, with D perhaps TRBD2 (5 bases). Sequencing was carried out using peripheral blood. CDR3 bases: TGTGCCAGCAGCTTAGGCCCCAAGTTAGGGAGAGGATTATCCTACGAGCAGTACTTC. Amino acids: CASSLGPKLGRGLSYEQYF.